This TCR beta chain was sequenced during a study of T cells in Graves' hyperthyroidism and ophthalmopathy. General study findings and limits: Through a model of 13 V-J features, ophthalmopathy was separated from stable hyperthyroidism.

This clonotype was picked up many times. No antigen is known for it. V trimming: 1 base; J trimming: 2 bases; junction bases outside the gene matches: 5. This CDR3 spans 16 amino acids. CDR1 LNHDA and CDR2 SQIVND come from the germline V gene (reference sequence). TCR beta CDR3 region amplification was performed from RNA transcripts. The TCR CDR3 was amplified in a first-round RT-PCR using the HTBI primer set. MiXCR, applied by TCRdb to the multiplex PCR reads, yields one record per CDR3 protein. The table includes roughly 380,000 distinct CDR3 sequences, 15% to 20% detected once. Criteria for exclusion of patients were uncontrolled infection, other autoimmune disease, pregnancy or lactation. PBMCs were obtained from 9 to 10 ml fresh peripheral blood.

V is TRBV19 and J is TRBJ2-7, with 10 bases lining up with TRBD2. Source material: blood. The sequence was obtained from a woman in her thirties or forties with Graves' ophthalmopathy. CDR3 region: CASSIGAGLAAYEQYF. For the CDR3, the DNA is TGTGCCAGTAGTATAGGGGCCGGACTAGCGGCCTACGAGCAGTACTTC.